A single sample is the source of the 31 T cell receptor beta chains below, sequenced in a study of Ad26.COV2.S vaccination and SARS-CoV-2 variants (dated by TCRdb to the early 2020s). Read against the paper, the sample's treatment or condition label means: roughly 19 received Ad26.COV2.S at low or high dose, single or two shots; about 5 received placebo; per-sample allocation not given. For vaccine and placebo recipients, the sequenced repertoires came from samples collected on day 63 after the first injection. The library was prepared using the immunoSEQ multiplex PCR assay. The table comes from immuneACCESS by way of TCRdb, which keeps in-frame sequences with V and J called. Part of the clones is missing from these tables; in studies checked, under half for an unresolved V gene and the rest for unknown reasons. The sample records some 500,000 clones, roughly 87% of which are singletons. Over 2% of the sample belongs to the ten largest clones.

Sequences were derived from peripheral blood, sampled in a trial of Ad26.COV2.S vaccine versus placebo. The source of these receptors is a person between 18 and 65 years old who received the Ad26.COV2.S COVID-19 vaccine or a placebo.

The chain uses TRBV18 and TRBJ2-1, with 8 bases fitting TRBD2. The CDR3 consists of 17 residues. J lost 7 bases, V lost 0 bases, and 11 bases had no gene match. CDR1 and CDR2 from the germline V gene are KGHSH and LQKENI. The CDR3 sequence is CASSPPGSGGKMNEQFF. The CDR3 nucleotides are TGTGCCAGCTCACCACCGGGCAGCGGGGGTAAGATGAATGAGCAGTTCTTC. The variable domain in full, with the rest retrieved from reference TRBV18 and TRBJ2-1, is NAGVMQNPRHLVRRRGQEARLRCSPMKGHSHVYWYRQLPEEGLKFMVYLQKENIIDESGMPKERFSAEFPKEGPSILRIQQVVRGDSAAYFCASSPPGSGGKMNEQFFGPGTRLTVL.

The genes are TRBV6-6 and TRBJ1-1; 7 bases match TRBD1. The V and J ends lost 2 bases and 5 bases, in that order; junction bases with no gene match: 8. This CDR3 has 15 residues. The V gene's germline CDR1 is MNHNY and CDR2 SVGAGI (reference sequence). The CDR3 nucleotides read TGTGCCAGCAGTTACCCCCTTACAGGGGAGACTGAAGCTTTCTTT. Translation: CASSYPLTGETEAFF.

A note on this clone: Within the sample, other DNA sequences also encode this same CDR3. The chain recombines TRBV3-1 (or the pseudogene TRBV3-2) with TRBJ1-1; D is undetermined. CDR1 LGHDT and CDR2 YNNKEL come from the germline V gene (reference sequence). This CDR3 is 12 amino acids long. V shed 2 bases and J shed 4 bases, with 5 bases lying between them. The CDR3 reads CASSQRGTEAFF. The CDR3 DNA reads as TGTGCCAGCAGCCAACGGGGCACTGAAGCTTTCTTT.

The chain has TRBV27 and TRBJ2-2; 8 positions agree with TRBD2. Germline V gene lookup returns CDR1 MNHEY and CDR2 SMNVEV (reference sequence). Trimming cost V 1 base and J 3 bases; bases outside gene matches: 1. There are 15 residues in the CDR3. The CDR3 DNA follows: TGTGCCAGCAGTTTATTGCGGGGGGACACCGGGGAGCTGTTTTTT. It specifies CASSLLRGDTGELFF.

This chain connects TRBV18 to TRBJ1-1; no clear D gene. V was trimmed by 8 bases and J by 3 bases, leaving 13 bases between them. The CDR3 consists of 13 residues. Germline CDR1 and CDR2: KGHSH and LQKENI. CDR3 sequence: CASAEQRDTEAFF. DNA for the CDR3: TGTGCCAGCGCGGAACAGAGGGACACTGAAGCTTTCTTT.

The sample holds a few counts of this clone. The chain joins TRBV10-1 to TRBJ1-5; D gene uncertain. Germline assignment: CDR1 WNHNN and CDR2 SYGVQD (reference sequence). V lost 5 bases to trimming and J lost 4 bases, with 6 bases between them. The CDR3 is 12 amino acids. The CDR3 region is CASSPPNQPQHF. Written as DNA, the CDR3 is TGCGCCAGCAGTCCACCTAATCAGCCCCAGCATTTT.

The chain employs TRBV5-1 and TRBJ2-5; 7 nucleotides agree with TRBD2. V lost 1 base and J lost 7; bases outside the gene matches: 13. The CDR3 has 16 residues. The germline CDR1 and CDR2 sequences are SGHRS and YFSETQ. The CDR3 loop is CASSLWGGVFPVTQYF. The CDR3 bases are TGCGCCAGCAGCTTGTGGGGGGGTGTCTTCCCAGTGACCCAGTACTTC.

The chain uses TRBV30 and TRBJ2-5; D ambiguous. Germline V gives CDR1 GTSNPN, CDR2 SVGIG (reference sequence). CDR3 length: 15 amino acids. The V and J ends lost 6 bases and 4 bases respectively, with 21 bases between them. The CDR3 DNA is TGTGCCTGTGACGGCCGAAGCGTCCCGGGAGAGACCCAGTACTTC. Protein sequence: CACDGRSVPGETQYF. Based on the CDR3 plus reference TRBV30 and TRBJ2-5, the full variable domain is SQTIHQWPATLVQPVGSPLSLECTVEGTSNPNLYWYRQAAGRGLQLLFYSVGIGQISSEVPQNLSASRPQDRQFILSSKKLLLSDSGFYLCACDGRSVPGETQYFGPGTRLLVL.

This chain connects TRBV5-1 to TRBJ2-5; the D is unclear. CDR3 length: 13 amino acids. The germline V gene has CDR1 SGHRS and CDR2 YFSETQ. V gave up 1 base and J gave up 1 base, with 5 bases separating them. CDR3 nucleotide sequence: TGCGCCAGCAGCTTGCAGCCCCAAGAGACCCAGTACTTC. This encodes CASSLQPQETQYF.

This rearrangement joins TRBV6-9 to TRBJ1-4, with 8 bases that match TRBD1. J gave up 8 bases and V 1 base, and 9 bases lay outside the gene matches. This CDR3 region has 16 residues. Germline-derived CDR1 and CDR2 are MNHGY and SVAAGI. This CDR3 reads CASSYLNGQGPEKLFF. CDR3 coding DNA: TGTGCCAGCAGTTATTTGAACGGACAGGGACCCGAAAAACTGTTTTTT.

CDR3 loop: CASSLEGNEKLFF. The CDR3 nucleotides are TGCGCCAGCAGCTTGGAGGGTAATGAAAAACTGTTTTTT. The rearrangement uses TRBV5-1 and TRBJ1-4, with unresolved D. Germline V CDR1 and CDR2: SGHRS, YFSETQ. This CDR3 spans 13 amino acids. Between the trimmed V and J ends, which lost 0 bases and 4 bases, there was a span of 4 bases.

V gene TRBV11-3 combines with J gene TRBJ2-3, with D possibly called TRBD1 or TRBD2 (5 bases each). CDR3 length: 17 amino acids. Germline CDR1 reads SGHNT; CDR2 reads YENEEA. Trimming left V 0 bases short and J 4 bases short, with 17 bases between. CDR3 residues: CASSLDPGAQGADTQYF. The CDR3 DNA is TGTGCCAGCAGCTTAGATCCTGGGGCCCAGGGAGCAGATACGCAGTATTTT. Looking up the rest from reference TRBV11-3 and TRBJ2-3 gives the full variable domain: EAGVVQSPRYKIIEKKQPVAFWCNPISGHNTLYWYLQNLGQGPELLIRYENEEAVDDSQLPKDRFSAERLKGVDSTLKIQPAELGDSAVYLCASSLDPGAQGADTQYFGPGTRLTVL.

This sequence joins TRBV5-1 and TRBJ2-7, with a tentative D call TRBD2 (5 bases). This CDR3 is 13 amino acids long. Germline-derived CDR1 and CDR2 are SGHRS and YFSETQ. Trimming removed 0 bases at V and 6 bases at J, with 10 bases between. CDR3: CASSLEPSTEQYF. CDR3 DNA sequence: TGCGCCAGCAGCTTGGAACCTAGCACCGAGCAGTACTTC.

The chain links TRBV3-1 (or the pseudogene TRBV3-2) to TRBJ2-7; the D gene is possibly TRBD2 (6 bases). Germline V CDR1 and CDR2: LGHDT, YNNKEL (reference sequence). With 5 bases removed from V and 4 bases from J, the gap between germline ends came to 24 bases. The CDR3 consists of 17 residues. The CDR3 region has the DNA TGTGCCAGCAGCTATCGCGGGTGGGGACTGGGTGGGTACGAGCAGTACTTC. This translates into CASSYRGWGLGGYEQYF.

The rearrangement uses TRBV30 and TRBJ1-5; D is unresolved. V lost 2 bases and J lost 6, with 14 bases in between. The germline gives CDR1 GTSNPN, CDR2 SVGIG (reference sequence). CDR3 length equals 14 residues. In DNA form, the CDR3 reads TGTGCCTGGAGTCCAGTCTTGTACGGTCAGCCCCAGCATTTT. Translation gives CAWSPVLYGQPQHF.

The rearrangement uses TRBV9 and TRBJ1-2, with 10 bases aligning to TRBD1. J was trimmed by 7 bases and V by 1 base; bases with no gene match: 7. CDR1 and CDR2 from the germline V gene are SGDLS and YYNGEE. The CDR3 runs to 15 residues. The CDR3 here is CASSVYSGTGVGYTF. The CDR3 bases are TGTGCCAGCAGCGTATATTCGGGGACAGGGGTTGGCTACACCTTC.

The J gene is TRBJ2-7, the V gene TRBV4-3; 8 nucleotides line up with TRBD1. V lost 1 base and J lost 6; bases outside the gene matches: 5. The CDR3 sequence is 14 residues long. The germline gives CDR1 LGHNA, CDR2 YSLEER. CDR3 residues: CASSQASGTGEQYV. CDR3 coding DNA: TGCGCCAGCAGCCAAGCATCCGGGACAGGCGAGCAGTACGTC.

V and J are TRBV11-2 and TRBJ2-3; 7 bases are a match to TRBD2. CDR1 is SGHAT, CDR2 FQNNGV, per germline. Unmatched junction bases numbered 10, after V lost 5 bases and J lost 8 bases. CDR3 length: 14 residues. The CDR3 DNA is TGTGCCAGCAGCCCAGTACTAGCGACCCTTACGCAGTATTTT. It encodes CASSPVLATLTQYF.

This sequence joins TRBV19 and TRBJ1-5; D gene uncertain. The CDR3 runs 15 residues. The V and J ends lost 3 bases and 3 bases respectively, with 12 bases between them. Germline loops: CDR1 LNHDA, CDR2 SQIVND (reference sequence). The CDR3 DNA reads TGTGCCAGTAGTATTCGGAGGGCCCTCAATCAGCCCCAGCATTTT. Translating gives CASSIRRALNQPQHF.

The chain couples TRBV5-6 to TRBJ1-4; 8 nucleotides line up with TRBD1. Germline V lookup: CDR1 SGHDT, CDR2 YYEEEE. The J segment lost 7 bases and the V segment lost 2 bases, leaving 7 bases of the junction unmatched. CDR3 length: 15 amino acids. CDR3 region: CASSLGQGEGEKLFF. CDR3 nucleotides: TGTGCCAGCAGCTTAGGACAGGGTGAGGGTGAAAAACTGTTTTTT.

V and J are TRBV9 and TRBJ2-3; a possible D gene is TRBD1 (5 bases). Deletions cut 4 bases from V and 2 bases from J, with 17 bases between. CDR3 length equals 16 residues. The V gene's germline CDR1 is SGDLS and CDR2 YYNGEE. The CDR3 nucleotides are TGTGCCAGCAGCCTTAGAACAGGCGTTCTCACAGATACGCAGTATTTT. This sequence encodes CASSLRTGVLTDTQYF.

The V call is TRBV30, the J call TRBJ1-2, with no clear D. Germline loops: CDR1 GTSNPN, CDR2 SVGIG (reference sequence). Trimming took 2 bases from V and 7 from J, leaving 8 bases between them. This CDR3 region has 11 residues. CDR3 region: CAWSWGGGYTF. The CDR3 DNA sequence: TGTGCCTGGAGTTGGGGTGGTGGCTACACCTTC.

This chain joins TRBV9 and TRBJ2-1; D gene ambiguous. Trimming cost V 2 bases and J 2 bases, with 8 bases left between them. Germline V gene lookup returns CDR1 SGDLS and CDR2 YYNGEE. This CDR3 contains 14 residues. The CDR3 nucleotides read TGTGCCAGCAGCGTTCGGAGTACCTACAATGAGCAGTTCTTC. Its protein product is CASSVRSTYNEQFF.

This sequence joins TRBV4-2 and TRBJ1-2; no definite D call. The germline CDR1 and CDR2 sequences are LGHNA and YNFKEQ. The V end lost 1 base, the J end lost 0 bases, and 6 bases lay between the germline ends. The CDR3 is made up of 14 amino acids. The DNA for the CDR3 is TGTGCCAGCAGCCAAGTGGGTCCTAACTATGGCTACACCTTC. It is translated as CASSQVGPNYGYTF.

The V and J genes are TRBV28 and TRBJ1-1, with D maybe TRBD1 (6 bases). V gave up 5 bases and J gave up 4 bases, with 14 bases separating them. Germline CDR1 MDHEN, CDR2 SYDVKM. There are 14 residues in the CDR3. The CDR3 loop reads CASSTYDRRTEAFF. CDR3 in DNA: TGTGCCAGCAGTACCTATGACAGGCGCACTGAAGCTTTCTTT. Supplemented by reference TRBV28 and TRBJ1-1, the full variable domain reads DVKVTQSSRYLVKRTGEKVFLECVQDMDHENMFWYRQDPGLGLRLIYFSYDVKMKEKGDIPEGYSVSREKKERFSLILESASTNQTSMYLCASSTYDRRTEAFFGQGTRLTVV.

This clone occurred once. Written as DNA, the CDR3 is TGCGCCAGCAGCCGAAGGGCACTCTCTGGAAACACCATATATTTT. Translating gives CASSRRALSGNTIYF. The V gene is TRBV4-3, the J gene TRBJ1-3; D is unclear. Deletions cut 4 bases from V and 0 bases from J, with 10 bases between. From germline, CDR1 is LGHNA and CDR2 YSLEER. The length of the CDR3 is 15 residues.

V usage is TRBV12-3 or TRBV12-4 and J usage is TRBJ1-5; D remains unclear. There are 12 residues in the CDR3. V lost 3 bases and J lost 7, with 7 bases in between. CDR3 sequence: CASSFFPQPQHF. In nucleotides, the CDR3 is TGTGCCAGCAGTTTTTTCCCACAGCCCCAGCATTTT.

This clone has more than one count but fewer than ten. This chain joins TRBV4-1 and TRBJ1-2; no reliable D call. Trimming took off 1 base at V and 1 base at J, with 7 bases between the two ends. CDR1 MGHRA and CDR2 YSYEKL come from the germline V gene. This CDR3 is built from 14 residues. Here the CDR3 reads CASSQGPVNYGYTF. As DNA, the CDR3 is TGCGCCAGCAGCCAAGGACCCGTTAACTATGGCTACACCTTC.

The chain couples TRBV7-2 to TRBJ1-6; possibly TRBD1 for D (6 bases). The germline V gene encodes CDR1 SGHTA and CDR2 FQGNSA. The ends were cut back, 5 bases at V and 8 bases at J, with 19 bases in the middle. This CDR3 spans 16 amino acids. CDR3 nucleotides: TGTGCCAGCAGCCCTGATCAGACAGGTTCCTATTCACCCCTCCACTTT. Translated, it gives CASSPDQTGSYSPLHF.

The chain employs TRBV5-6 and TRBJ1-4; no clear D. The V end was cut by 4 bases, the J end by 8 bases, with 18 bases between. The CDR3 covers 15 residues. Germline values: CDR1 SGHDT, CDR2 YYEEEE. The CDR3 nucleotides are TGTGCCAGCAGCCAAAAGGGCGGGGTAGGCGAAAAACTGTTTTTT. It translates to CASSQKGGVGEKLFF.

This chain connects TRBV19 to TRBJ2-1; 10 bases align to TRBD2. V trimming: 4 bases; J trimming: 3 bases; junction bases outside the gene matches: 6. From germline, CDR1 is LNHDA and CDR2 SQIVND (reference sequence). This CDR3 has 16 residues. The CDR3 region is CASSTQASGSYNEQFF. CDR3 nucleotides: TGTGCCAGTAGTACCCAGGCTAGCGGGAGCTACAATGAGCAGTTCTTC.